A single sample gave rise to the 2 T cell receptor beta chains below, sequenced in a study of T cells expressing NK-cell markers. TCRdb reprocessed the 5' RACE reads and reports one entry per CDR3 protein, with no DNA. The listing records 550,000 to 600,000 distinct CDR3 sequences. Specimen: blood T cells: a sorted CD56 or NKG2C T cell subset, CD4+ or CD8+ T cells, or bulk PBMC T cells (not recorded which). These receptors all come from a man aged 18-30 years in good health.

This rearrangement joins TRBV5-6 to TRBJ2-3; TCRdb names TRBD1, which stays unverified in the absence of DNA. Germline V gene data show CDR1 as SGHDT and CDR2 as YYEEEE. CDR3 size: 16 residues. The CDR3 here is CASSSLRTGGPPTQYF.

This chain links TRBV11-2 with TRBJ1-2. The V gene's germline CDR1 is SGHAT and CDR2 FQNNGV. The CDR3 loop spans 16 amino acids. This CDR3 is CASRPTNTERPYGYTF.